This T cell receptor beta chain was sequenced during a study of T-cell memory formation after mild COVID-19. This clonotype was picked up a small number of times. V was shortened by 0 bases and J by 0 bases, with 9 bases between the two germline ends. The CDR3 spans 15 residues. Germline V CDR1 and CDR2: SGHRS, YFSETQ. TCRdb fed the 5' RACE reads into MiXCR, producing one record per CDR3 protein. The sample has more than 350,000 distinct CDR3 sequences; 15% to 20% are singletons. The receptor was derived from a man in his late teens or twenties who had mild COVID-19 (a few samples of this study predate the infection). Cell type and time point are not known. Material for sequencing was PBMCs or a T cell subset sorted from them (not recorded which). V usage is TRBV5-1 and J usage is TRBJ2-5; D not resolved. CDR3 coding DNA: TGCGCCAGCAGCTTGGTGGCAGCCGACCAAGAGACCCAGTACTTC. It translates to CASSLVAADQETQYF.